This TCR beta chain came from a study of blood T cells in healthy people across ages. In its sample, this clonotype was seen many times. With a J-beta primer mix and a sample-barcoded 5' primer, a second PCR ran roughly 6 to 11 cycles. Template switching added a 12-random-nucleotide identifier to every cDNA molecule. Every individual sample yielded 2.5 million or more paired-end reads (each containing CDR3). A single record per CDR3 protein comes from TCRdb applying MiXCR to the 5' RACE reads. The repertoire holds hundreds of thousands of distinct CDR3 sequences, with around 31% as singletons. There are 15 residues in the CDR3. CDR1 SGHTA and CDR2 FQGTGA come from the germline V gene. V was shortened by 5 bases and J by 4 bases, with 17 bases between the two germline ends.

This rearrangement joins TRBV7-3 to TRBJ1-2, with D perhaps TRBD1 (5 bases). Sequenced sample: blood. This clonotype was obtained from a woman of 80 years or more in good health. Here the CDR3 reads CASSPLPSGSYGYTF. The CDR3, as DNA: TGTGCCAGCAGCCCCCTCCCCTCAGGGTCCTATGGCTACACCTTC.